The 2 T cell receptor beta chains below were found in one sample sequenced in a study of blood T cell repertoires in COVID-19. Only in-frame clones appear in the TCRdb table, and some are missing; sequencing was by immunoSEQ multiplex PCR. The repertoire has some 100,000 clones, approximately 93% of them found once; the top ten carry 2% to 2.5%. Sequenced material: peripheral blood. Receptors were obtained from a man in his fifties with active COVID-19.

This clone was counted ten times or more. This chain uses TRBV7-9 with TRBJ2-7; a possible D gene is TRBD1 (5 bases). Germline values: CDR1 SEHNR, CDR2 FQNEAQ (reference sequence). The germline V and J ends were trimmed by 3 bases and 6 bases, with 9 bases remaining between them. The CDR3 covers 12 residues. CDR3 DNA: TGTGCCAGCAGCTTTACAGGTGGCGAGCAGTACTTC. Translated: CASSFTGGEQYF.

The rearrangement joins TRBV3-1 (or the pseudogene TRBV3-2) to TRBJ1-1, with 7 bases identical to TRBD1. V dropped 3 bases and J dropped 2; count of bases not matched to a gene: 6. The CDR3 is 15 residues long. Germline-derived CDR1 and CDR2 are LGHDT and YNNKEL (reference sequence). In DNA, the CDR3 is TGTGCCAGCAGCCAGCAGGGGGTGTATAACACTGAAGCTTTCTTT. Its protein product is CASSQQGVYNTEAFF.